This T cell receptor beta chain was captured in a study of blood T cell repertoires in COVID-19. Repertoires were generated with immunoSEQ multiplex PCR, while TCRdb's copy carries only in-frame clones and drops some. The table includes some 50,000 clones, approximately 85% detected once. The clonotype originates from a human donor in a cohort sampled during active COVID-19. The specimen sequenced was peripheral blood.

CDR3 in DNA: TGTGCCAGCAGTTTAATCGGAGCTAGCACAGATACGCAGTATTTT. Protein: CASSLIGASTDTQYF. The chain recombines TRBV28 with TRBJ2-3, with D uncertain. The CDR3 loop spans 15 amino acids. The germline gives CDR1 MDHEN, CDR2 SYDVKM. Trimming removed 2 bases from V and 0 bases from J, with 9 bases in between.